What follows are 18 T cell receptor beta chains derived from one specimen sequenced in a study of cytomegalovirus exposure and HLA in healthy donors. Primers for the PCR totalled 60 Vbeta and 13 Jbeta. The repertoire was sequenced with immunoSEQ multiplex PCR; TCRdb's copy has only in-frame clones and lacks some. The sample includes about 200,000 clones, roughly 83% of them seen just once. Sequencing input: PBMCs. The receptors come from a male donor in good health and CMV-seropositive.

The chain employs TRBV10-3 and TRBJ2-2; no firm D call. This CDR3 contains 13 residues. The V gene's germline CDR1 is ENHRY and CDR2 SYGVKD. Trimming left V 4 bases short and J 6 bases short, with 9 bases between. The CDR3 sequence: CAISVLGSGELFF. As DNA, the CDR3 is TGTGCCATCAGTGTGCTCGGGTCCGGGGAGCTGTTTTTT.

Concerning this clone: The junction differs from germline at one of its ends, possibly a read error. The chain is built from TRBV7-9 and TRBJ2-7; the D is unclear. There are 11 residues in the CDR3. CDR1 SEHNR and CDR2 FQNEAQ come from the germline V gene (reference sequence). CDR3 sequence reads: CSSSQTYEQYF. In nucleotides, the CDR3 is TGTTCCAGCAGCCAGACCTACGAGCAGTACTTC.

This clone was seen more than once but under ten times. This chain uses TRBV9 with TRBJ2-7; 12 nucleotides agree with TRBD1. Trimming removed 4 bases from V and 4 bases from J; junction bases left unmatched: 12. CDR3 length equals 17 residues. The germline V gene encodes CDR1 SGDLS and CDR2 YYNGEE. The CDR3 here is CASSSRGRDRGLYEQYF. The CDR3 nucleotides are TGTGCCAGCAGCTCGAGAGGTAGGGACAGGGGGCTTTACGAGCAGTACTTC.

This CDR3 reads CASSLGLAGGGDEQFF. The DNA of the CDR3 is TGCGCCAGCAGCCTGGGACTAGCGGGAGGAGGGGATGAGCAGTTCTTC. V gene TRBV5-1 combines with J gene TRBJ2-1, with 15 bases that match TRBD2. This CDR3 has 16 amino acids. J lost 8 bases, V lost 4 bases, and 7 bases had no gene match. CDR1 and CDR2 from the germline V gene are SGHRS and YFSETQ.

This rearrangement joins TRBV29-1 to TRBJ2-1; D gene ambiguous. V lost 4 bases, J lost 0 bases, and 7 bases lay in between. The CDR3 runs 13 residues. Looked up from germline, CDR1 is SQVTM and CDR2 is ANQGSEA. CDR3 protein: CSVAADSYNEQFF. The CDR3 DNA sequence: TGCAGCGTTGCTGCGGACTCCTACAATGAGCAGTTCTTC.

This clone was counted a single time. This rearrangement joins TRBV7-2 to TRBJ1-4, with D maybe TRBD1 (6 bases). The CDR3 is 14 residues long. The V and J ends lost 5 bases and 8 bases respectively, with 15 bases between them. Germline lookup yields CDR1 SGHTA and CDR2 FQGNSA. CDR3 sequence reads: CASSPTGGTEKLFF. In DNA, the CDR3 is TGTGCCAGCAGCCCGACAGGTGGGACGGAAAAACTGTTTTTT.

This clone was found a few times. The J gene is TRBJ2-7, the V gene TRBV5-4, with no clear D. V was shortened by 0 bases and J by 2 bases, with 12 bases between the two germline ends. The CDR3 loop spans 15 amino acids. CDR1 SGHNT and CDR2 YYREEE come from the germline V gene (reference sequence). CDR3 residues: CASSLDTNSAYEQYF. DNA for the CDR3: TGTGCCAGCAGCTTGGACACAAATTCTGCCTACGAGCAGTACTTC.

This chain uses TRBV5-4 with TRBJ2-7, with a possible D match to TRBD1 (5 bases). The V gene's germline CDR1 is SGHNT and CDR2 YYREEE (reference sequence). This CDR3 spans 13 amino acids. V shed 1 base and J shed 1 base, with 6 bases lying between them. CDR3 nucleotide sequence: TGTGCCAGCAGCTTGCAGGGTTCCTACGAGCAGTACTTC. Amino acid sequence: CASSLQGSYEQYF.

The chain couples TRBV27 to TRBJ1-6; D perhaps matches TRBD1 (6 bases). Trimming removed 3 bases from V and 6 bases from J, with 21 bases in between. This CDR3 is 18 amino acids long. CDR1 and CDR2 (germline): MNHEY, SMNVEV (reference sequence). CDR3 in DNA: TGTGCCAGCAGTTTCCTCCTCGGGGGGCAGACGCCTAATTCACCCCTCCACTTT. Amino acid sequence: CASSFLLGGQTPNSPLHF.

The chain carries TRBV7-3 and TRBJ2-2, with a weak D call TRBD1 (5 bases). The CDR3 consists of 17 residues. The germline gives CDR1 SGHTA, CDR2 FQGTGA. The germline V and J ends were trimmed by 1 base and 1 base, with 13 bases remaining between them. CDR3 in amino acids: CASSLKATTGNTGELFF. The CDR3 DNA follows: TGTGCCAGCAGCTTAAAGGCTACTACAGGGAACACCGGGGAGCTGTTTTTT.

As for this clone: Mismatch with germline at one junction end may stem from a read error. The CDR3 protein is CASSRRDRASEQLF. DNA of the CDR3: TGTGCCAGCAGCCGACGGGACAGGGCCAGCGAGCAGCTCTTC. This chain connects TRBV7-9 to TRBJ2-1; 9 bases match TRBD1. CDR3 size: 14 residues. Germline CDR1 and CDR2: SEHNR and FQNEAQ (reference sequence).

The V and J genes are TRBV4-2 and TRBJ2-3; D is possibly TRBD2 (6 bases). Germline CDR1 LGHNA, CDR2 YNFKEQ. CDR3 size: 14 residues. The V end lost 4 bases, the J end lost 2 bases, and 10 bases lay between the germline ends. Here the CDR3 reads CASSLLAYTDTQYF. The CDR3 region has the DNA TGTGCCAGCAGCCTACTAGCCTACACAGATACGCAGTATTTT.

V usage is TRBV5-1 and J usage is TRBJ2-3, with D possibly TRBD2 on 6 matching bases. Germline lookup yields CDR1 SGHRS and CDR2 YFSETQ. Between the trimmed V and J ends, which lost 6 bases and 0 bases, there was a span of 20 bases. The CDR3 is 17 amino acids. DNA for the CDR3: TGCGCCAGCACCTCCGTGTATGGGGGGTCGAGCACAGATACGCAGTATTTT. Protein product: CASTSVYGGSSTDTQYF. The variable domain in full, completed from reference TRBV5-1 and TRBJ2-3, reads KAGVTQTPRYLIKTRGQQVTLSCSPISGHRSVSWYQQTPGQGLQFLFEYFSETQRNKGNFPGRFSGRQFSNSRSEMNVSTLELGDSALYLCASTSVYGGSSTDTQYFGPGTRLTVL.

In this sample, this clone turned up a few times. V gene TRBV7-2 combines with J gene TRBJ1-2; possibly TRBD1 for D (5 bases). V lost 4 bases and J lost 2, with 20 bases in between. Per germline, CDR1 SGHTA and CDR2 FQGNSA. The CDR3 contains 17 residues. In DNA form, the CDR3 reads TGTGCCAGCAGCTCCTCGGGACCGAGGGGAGGGAACTATGGCTACACCTTC. Residues: CASSSSGPRGGNYGYTF.

V and J are TRBV29-1 and TRBJ2-1; 9 positions agree with TRBD2. CDR1 and CDR2 from the germline V gene are SQVTM and ANQGSEA. The CDR3 has 14 amino acids. Unmatched junction bases numbered 1, after V lost 1 base and J lost 3 bases. The CDR3 here is CSVEASGDYNEQFF. CDR3 nucleotide sequence: TGCAGCGTTGAAGCTAGCGGGGACTACAATGAGCAGTTCTTC.

The chain recombines TRBV19 with TRBJ1-2; unclear D gene. CDR1 is LNHDA, CDR2 SQIVND, per germline (reference sequence). The CDR3 is 14 amino acids. The ends were cut back, 3 bases at V and 0 bases at J, with 8 bases in the middle. The CDR3 loop is CASSIIAANYGYTF. For the CDR3, the DNA is TGTGCCAGTAGTATTATCGCAGCTAACTATGGCTACACCTTC.

The chain carries TRBV11-3 and TRBJ2-7, with a possible D match to TRBD1 (6 bases). The germline V gene has CDR1 SGHNT and CDR2 YENEEA. Trimming left V 5 bases short and J 1 base short, with 12 bases between. This CDR3 has 14 residues. The CDR3 region is CASSPRDNSYEQYF. As DNA, the CDR3 is TGTGCCAGCAGCCCCCGGGACAATTCCTACGAGCAGTACTTC.

This chain links TRBV18 with TRBJ2-2, with D possibly matching TRBD1 (6 bases). The CDR3 totals 15 residues. Germline CDR1 KGHSH, CDR2 LQKENI. Deletions cut 1 base from V and 6 bases from J, with 12 bases between. CDR3 sequence (DNA): TGTGCCAGCTCACCACTTTTACAGGGCGCCGGGGAGCTGTTTTTT. It is translated as CASSPLLQGAGELFF.